This T cell receptor (beta chain) was captured in a study of T cell responses to AZD1222 COVID-19 vaccine. Findings and limits, study-wide: There were repertoire samples only from the period after the peak T cell response. Among vaccine-associated CD4 TCRs, coverage spanned spike, with dominance at 160-218 and 743-854.

In the case of this clone: Its matching antigen is unknown.

CDR3 length equals 10 residues. Between the trimmed V and J ends, which lost 10 bases and 8 bases, there was a span of 11 bases. Germline V gene data show CDR1 as MNHNY and CDR2 as SVGAGI (reference sequence). This table comes from immunoSEQ multiplex PCR, and its TCRdb copy is limited to in-frame clones, with some not included. The sample lists roughly 150,000 clones, about 89% occurring once. This sequence originates from an adult who received the AZD1222 COVID-19 vaccine. The rearrangement links TRBV6-6 to TRBJ1-2; D is unresolved. Sequenced material: peripheral blood, taken 28 days after the second AZD1222 dose. The CDR3 is CATRREGYTF. The DNA of the CDR3 is TGTGCCACCCGGCGGGAGGGCTACACCTTC.